Each of the 14 T cell receptor beta chains below was sequenced from the same sample in a study of CD8 T cells in ankylosing spondylitis. Study-level points and caveats: There was a TCR beta motif, made of several highly homologous variants, that appeared characteristic of ankylosing spondylitis blood.

TCRdb re-analysed the 5' RACE reads in MiXCR, keeping a single row per CDR3 protein. The sample records 750,000 to 850,000 distinct CDR3 sequences, 12% being singletons. These receptors have no identified antigens. The sequencing input was blood, either unsorted or a sorted T cell fraction (not recorded which). All receptors come from a male donor with ankylosing spondylitis.

This clonotype was counted a few times. The chain is built from TRBV4-2 and TRBJ2-5, with D possibly called TRBD1 or TRBD2 (5 bases each). V was clipped by 4 bases and J by 5 bases, with 17 bases between them. Germline V gene sequence: CDR1 LGHNA, CDR2 YNFKEQ. The CDR3 consists of 15 residues. The CDR3 DNA sequence: TGTGCCAGCAGCCGGGCCCCTCGGGACGGGGAGACCCAGTACTTC. This encodes CASSRAPRDGETQYF.

CDR3 in DNA: TGTGCCAGCAGCTTAGTTGGCCCCATGACTGAAGCTTTCTTT. Encoded protein: CASSLVGPMTEAFF. V and J are TRBV7-2 and TRBJ1-1; no clear D gene. This CDR3 is 14 amino acids long. The V end lost 1 base, the J end lost 5 bases, and 11 bases lay between the germline ends. Germline V gene lookup returns CDR1 SGHTA and CDR2 FQGNSA.

This chain uses TRBV10-3 with TRBJ1-2; the match to TRBD1 covers 7 bases. Germline CDR1 is ENHRY and CDR2 is SYGVKD. Trimming cost V 8 bases and J 3 bases; bases outside gene matches: 15. The CDR3 is made up of 16 amino acids. The CDR3 nucleotides read TGTGCCATCGGGGACAGACCTCAGAAGACCCACTATGGCTACACCTTC. This gives the protein CAIGDRPQKTHYGYTF.

J is TRBJ1-5 and V is TRBV4-1; D not resolved. Germline V lookup: CDR1 MGHRA, CDR2 YSYEKL. The CDR3 covers 12 residues. The V gene lost 3 bases and the J gene lost 7 bases, with 7 bases spanning the gap. The CDR3 spells CASSQGTQPQHF. In DNA, the CDR3 is TGCGCCAGCAGCCAGGGTACACAGCCCCAGCATTTT.

This clonotype appeared many times. The chain is built from TRBV6-1 and TRBJ1-2, with a possible D match to TRBD1 (5 bases). The CDR3 loop spans 12 amino acids. With 6 bases removed from V and 4 bases from J, the gap between germline ends came to 9 bases. Per the germline V gene, CDR1 is MNHNS and CDR2 is SASEGT. The DNA of the CDR3 is TGTGCCAGCAGCAGGGTGACCTATGGCTACACCTTC. Translating gives CASSRVTYGYTF.

This clonotype was seen only a few times. CDR3 residues: CASSLSRAGANVLTF. The CDR3 coding sequence is TGTGCCAGCAGTTTGAGCAGGGCTGGGGCCAACGTCCTGACTTTC. This chain connects TRBV12-3 or TRBV12-4 to TRBJ2-6; weak D call: TRBD1 (5 bases). Deletions cut 3 bases from V and 2 bases from J, with 8 bases between. This CDR3 spans 15 amino acids.

V and J are TRBV5-6 and TRBJ1-1; D uncertain. The CDR3 runs 15 residues. From germline, CDR1 is SGHDT and CDR2 YYEEEE. Trimming removed 5 bases from V and 1 base from J, with 15 bases in between. The CDR3 bases are TGTGCCAGCAGACTCTTAACACCCAGGAACACTGAAGCTTTCTTT. It specifies CASRLLTPRNTEAFF.

This clonotype was seen at least ten times. The chain recombines TRBV12-3 or TRBV12-4 with TRBJ2-2; the D gene is possibly TRBD1 (5 bases). There are 14 residues in the CDR3. Between the trimmed V and J ends, which lost 6 bases and 3 bases, there was a span of 11 bases. Written as DNA, the CDR3 is TGTGCCAGCAGACCCCCCAGGGACACCGGGGAGCTGTTTTTT. Its protein product is CASRPPRDTGELFF.

The J gene is TRBJ1-2, the V gene TRBV5-1; D is possibly TRBD1 (5 bases). The germline V gene has CDR1 SGHRS and CDR2 YFSETQ. The CDR3 runs 16 residues. Trimming stripped 5 bases from V and 4 bases from J, with 21 bases between. CDR3 sequence: CASSSTGTDTVYGYTF. DNA of the CDR3: TGCGCCAGCAGTTCAACCGGGACCGACACGGTCTATGGCTACACCTTC.

This clonotype has a handful of counts. The CDR3 coding sequence is TGTGCCAGCCAGCTTAGAGGACTAGACACCGGGGAGCTGTTTTTT. Its translation is CASQLRGLDTGELFF. The chain recombines TRBV7-2 with TRBJ2-2; 7 nucleotides line up with TRBD2. V was clipped by 8 bases and J by 3 bases; unmatched bases: 9. The CDR3 loop spans 15 amino acids. Per the germline V gene, CDR1 is SGHTA and CDR2 is FQGNSA.

V gene TRBV20-1 combines with J gene TRBJ1-1; D uncertain. CDR3 length equals 14 residues. Germline V lookup: CDR1 DFQATT, CDR2 SNEGSKA (reference sequence). V lost 5 bases and J lost 3, with 16 bases in between. CDR3: CSAPTSILDTEAFF. CDR3 nucleotides: TGCAGTGCTCCAACGTCAATATTAGACACTGAAGCTTTCTTT.

The chain employs TRBV9 and TRBJ2-5; unclear D gene. Trimming pared 0 bases from V and 5 bases from J, leaving 11 bases between. The CDR3 has 14 amino acids. Per germline, CDR1 SGDLS and CDR2 YYNGEE. The CDR3 coding sequence is TGTGCCAGCAGCGTAGACCCCCCCGGCGAGACCCAGTACTTC. The encoded protein is CASSVDPPGETQYF. Looking up the rest from reference TRBV9 and TRBJ2-5 gives the full variable domain: DSGVTQTPKHLITATGQRVTLRCSPRSGDLSVYWYQQSLDQGLQFLIQYYNGEERAKGNILERFSAQQFPDLHSELNLSSLELGDSALYFCASSVDPPGETQYFGPGTRLLVL.

This clonotype was found many times. The chain is built from TRBV7-9 and TRBJ1-1; tentatively, D is TRBD1 (5 bases). Germline V lookup: CDR1 SEHNR, CDR2 FQNEAQ (reference sequence). Trimming pared 6 bases from V and 5 bases from J, leaving 13 bases between. The CDR3 is 13 amino acids. CDR3 amino acids: CASSPRGETEAFF. For the CDR3, the DNA is TGTGCCAGCAGTCCTAGGGGCGAAACTGAAGCTTTCTTT.

This clonotype was observed a handful of times. This rearrangement joins TRBV4-2 to TRBJ1-5, with D hard to call. Trimming took 1 base from V and 0 from J, leaving 13 bases between them. The CDR3 extends over 17 amino acids. Per the germline V gene, CDR1 is LGHNA and CDR2 is YNFKEQ. Written as DNA, the CDR3 is TGTGCCAGCAGCCAAGTTGTTTGGGAGAATAGCAATCAGCCCCAGCATTTT. It is translated as CASSQVVWENSNQPQHF.